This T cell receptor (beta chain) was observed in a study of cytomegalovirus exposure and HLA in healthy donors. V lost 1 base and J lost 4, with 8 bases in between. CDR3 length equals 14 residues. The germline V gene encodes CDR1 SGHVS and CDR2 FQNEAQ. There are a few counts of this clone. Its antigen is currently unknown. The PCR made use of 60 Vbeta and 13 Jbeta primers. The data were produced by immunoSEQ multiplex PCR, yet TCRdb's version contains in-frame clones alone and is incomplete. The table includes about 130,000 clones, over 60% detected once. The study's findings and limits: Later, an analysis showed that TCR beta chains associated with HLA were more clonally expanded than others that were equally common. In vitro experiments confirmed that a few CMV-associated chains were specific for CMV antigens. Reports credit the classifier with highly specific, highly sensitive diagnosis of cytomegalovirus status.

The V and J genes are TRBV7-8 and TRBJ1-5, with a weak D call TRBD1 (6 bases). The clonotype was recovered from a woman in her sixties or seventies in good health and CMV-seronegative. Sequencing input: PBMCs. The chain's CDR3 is CASSLGTVNQPQHF. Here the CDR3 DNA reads TGTGCCAGCAGCTTAGGGACAGTTAATCAGCCCCAGCATTTT.